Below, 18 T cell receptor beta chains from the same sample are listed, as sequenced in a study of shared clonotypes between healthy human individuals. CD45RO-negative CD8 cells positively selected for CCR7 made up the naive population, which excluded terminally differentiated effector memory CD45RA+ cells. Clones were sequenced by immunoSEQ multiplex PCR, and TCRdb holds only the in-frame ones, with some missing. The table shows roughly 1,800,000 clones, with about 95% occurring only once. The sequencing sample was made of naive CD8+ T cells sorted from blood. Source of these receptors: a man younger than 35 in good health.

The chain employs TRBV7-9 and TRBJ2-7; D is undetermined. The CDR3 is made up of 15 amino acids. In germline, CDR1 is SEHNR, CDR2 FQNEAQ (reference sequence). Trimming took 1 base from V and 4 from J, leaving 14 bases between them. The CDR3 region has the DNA TGTGCCAGCAGCTTAGTACTGGGTGCAAGGTACGAGCAGTACTTC. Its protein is CASSLVLGARYEQYF.

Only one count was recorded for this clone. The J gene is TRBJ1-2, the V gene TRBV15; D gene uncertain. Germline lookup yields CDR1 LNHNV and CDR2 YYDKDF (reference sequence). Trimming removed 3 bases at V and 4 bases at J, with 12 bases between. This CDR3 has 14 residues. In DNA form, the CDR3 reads TGTGCCACCAGCAGCTACCGGGAGTCCTATGGCTACACCTTC. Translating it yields CATSSYRESYGYTF.

The CDR3 reads CASRGQDYPGDYTF. Written as DNA, the CDR3 is TGTGCCAGCAGGGGACAGGACTATCCTGGGGACTACACCTTC. The chain carries TRBV27 and TRBJ1-2, with 8 nucleotides matching TRBD1. V trimming: 6 bases; J trimming: 10 bases; junction bases outside the gene matches: 13. This CDR3 has 14 residues. Looked up from germline, CDR1 is MNHEY and CDR2 is SMNVEV (reference sequence).

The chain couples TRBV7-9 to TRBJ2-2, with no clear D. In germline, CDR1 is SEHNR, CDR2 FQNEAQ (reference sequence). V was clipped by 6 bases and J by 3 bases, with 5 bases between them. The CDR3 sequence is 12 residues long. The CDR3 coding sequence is TGTGCCAGCAGTGGGGACACCGGGGAGCTGTTTTTT. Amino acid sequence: CASSGDTGELFF. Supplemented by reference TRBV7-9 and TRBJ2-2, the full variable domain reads DTGVSQNPRHKITKRGQNVTFRCDPISEHNRLYWYRQTLGQGPEFLTYFQNEAQLEKSRLLSDRFSAERPKGSFSTLEIQRTEQGDSAMYLCASSGDTGELFFGEGSRLTVL.

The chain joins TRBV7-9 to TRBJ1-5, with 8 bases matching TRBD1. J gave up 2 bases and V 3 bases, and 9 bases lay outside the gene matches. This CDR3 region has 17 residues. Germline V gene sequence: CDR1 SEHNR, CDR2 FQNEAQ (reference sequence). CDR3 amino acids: CASSFKDREWGNQPQHF. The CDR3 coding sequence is TGTGCCAGCAGCTTCAAGGACAGGGAATGGGGCAATCAGCCCCAGCATTTT.

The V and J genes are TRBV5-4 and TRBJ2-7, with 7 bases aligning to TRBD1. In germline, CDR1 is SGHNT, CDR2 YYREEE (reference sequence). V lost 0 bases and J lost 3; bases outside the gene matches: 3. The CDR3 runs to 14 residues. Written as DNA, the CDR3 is TGTGCCAGCAGCTTGGAAAGACAGGGCTACGAGCAGTACTTC. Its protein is CASSLERQGYEQYF. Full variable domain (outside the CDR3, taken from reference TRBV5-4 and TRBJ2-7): ETGVTQSPTHLIKTRGQQVTLRCSSQSGHNTVSWYQQALGQGPQFIFQYYREEENGRGNFPPRFSGLQFPNYSSELNVNALELDDSALYLCASSLERQGYEQYFGPGTRLTVT.

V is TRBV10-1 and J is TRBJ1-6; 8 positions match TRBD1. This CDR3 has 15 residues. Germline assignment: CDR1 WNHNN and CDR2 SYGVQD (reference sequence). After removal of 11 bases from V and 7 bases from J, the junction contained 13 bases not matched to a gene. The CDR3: CASQTGVSQNSPLHF. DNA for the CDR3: TGCGCCTCCCAGACAGGGGTCTCACAGAATTCACCCCTCCACTTT.

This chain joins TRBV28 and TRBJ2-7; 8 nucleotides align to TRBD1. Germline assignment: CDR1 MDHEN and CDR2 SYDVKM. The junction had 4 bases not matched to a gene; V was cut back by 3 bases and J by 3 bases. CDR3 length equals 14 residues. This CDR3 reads CASSFGQGNYEQYF. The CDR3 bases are TGTGCCAGCAGTTTCGGACAGGGAAACTACGAGCAGTACTTC.

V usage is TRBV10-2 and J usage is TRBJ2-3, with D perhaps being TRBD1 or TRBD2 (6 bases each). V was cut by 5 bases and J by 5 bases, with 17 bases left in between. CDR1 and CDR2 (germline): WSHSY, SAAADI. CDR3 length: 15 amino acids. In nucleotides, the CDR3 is TGCGCCAGCAGTTCCCTGAGGGGGGACGGAGATACGCAGTATTTT. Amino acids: CASSSLRGDGDTQYF.

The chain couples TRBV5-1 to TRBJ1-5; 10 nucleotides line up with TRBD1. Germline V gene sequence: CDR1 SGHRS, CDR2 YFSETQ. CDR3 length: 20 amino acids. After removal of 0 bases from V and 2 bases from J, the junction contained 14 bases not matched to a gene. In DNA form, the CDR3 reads TGCGCCAGCAGCTTGGCCCCCGCCGGGACAGGGGAGTTCGGCAATCAGCCCCAGCATTTT. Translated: CASSLAPAGTGEFGNQPQHF.

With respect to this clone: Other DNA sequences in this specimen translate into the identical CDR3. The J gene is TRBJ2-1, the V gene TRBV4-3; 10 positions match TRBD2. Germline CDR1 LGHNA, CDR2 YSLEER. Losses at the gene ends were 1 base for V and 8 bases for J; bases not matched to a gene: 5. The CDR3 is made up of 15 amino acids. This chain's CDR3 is CASSQGLAGAYEQFF. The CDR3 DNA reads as TGCGCCAGCAGCCAAGGTCTAGCGGGAGCCTATGAGCAGTTCTTC.

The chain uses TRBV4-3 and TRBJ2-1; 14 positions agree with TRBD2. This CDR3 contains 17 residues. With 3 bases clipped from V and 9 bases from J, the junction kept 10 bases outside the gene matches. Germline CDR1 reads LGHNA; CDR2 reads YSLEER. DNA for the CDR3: TGCGCCAGCAGCCATGAAAGGGGACTAGCGGGAGAGAGTGAGCAGTTCTTC. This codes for CASSHERGLAGESEQFF.

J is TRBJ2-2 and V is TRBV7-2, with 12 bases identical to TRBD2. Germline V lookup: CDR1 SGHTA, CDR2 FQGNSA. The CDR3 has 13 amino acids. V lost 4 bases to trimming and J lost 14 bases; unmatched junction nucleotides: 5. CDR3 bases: TGTGCCAGCAGCTCTTCTAGCGGGGGGGTACTGTTTTTT. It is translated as CASSSSSGGVLFF.

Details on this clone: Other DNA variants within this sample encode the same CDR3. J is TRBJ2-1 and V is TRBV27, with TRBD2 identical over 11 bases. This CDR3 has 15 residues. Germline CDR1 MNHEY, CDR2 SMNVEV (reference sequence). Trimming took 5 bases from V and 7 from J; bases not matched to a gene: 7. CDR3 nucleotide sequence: TGTGCCAGCAGTCCCGGGACTAGCGGTAGGAATGAGCAGTTCTTC. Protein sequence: CASSPGTSGRNEQFF.

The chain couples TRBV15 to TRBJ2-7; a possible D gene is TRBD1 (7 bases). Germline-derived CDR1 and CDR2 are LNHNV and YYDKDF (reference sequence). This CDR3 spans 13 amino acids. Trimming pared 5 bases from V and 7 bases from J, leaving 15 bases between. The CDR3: CATSPGGTEEQYF. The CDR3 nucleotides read TGTGCCACCAGCCCAGGGGGGACAGAGGAGCAGTACTTC.

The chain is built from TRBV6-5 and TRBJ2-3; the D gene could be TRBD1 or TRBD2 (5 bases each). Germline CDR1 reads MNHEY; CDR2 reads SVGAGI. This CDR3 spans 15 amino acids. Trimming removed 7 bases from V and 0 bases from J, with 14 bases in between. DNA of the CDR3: TGTGCCAGCACCTACCGGGGACCCAGCACAGATACGCAGTATTTT. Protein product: CASTYRGPSTDTQYF.

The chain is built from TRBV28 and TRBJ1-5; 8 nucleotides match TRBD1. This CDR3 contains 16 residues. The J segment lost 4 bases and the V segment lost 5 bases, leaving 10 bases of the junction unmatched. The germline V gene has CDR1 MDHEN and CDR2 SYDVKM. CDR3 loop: CASSTLRDRLNQPQHF. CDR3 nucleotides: TGTGCCAGCAGTACCCTCCGGGACAGGCTAAATCAGCCCCAGCATTTT.

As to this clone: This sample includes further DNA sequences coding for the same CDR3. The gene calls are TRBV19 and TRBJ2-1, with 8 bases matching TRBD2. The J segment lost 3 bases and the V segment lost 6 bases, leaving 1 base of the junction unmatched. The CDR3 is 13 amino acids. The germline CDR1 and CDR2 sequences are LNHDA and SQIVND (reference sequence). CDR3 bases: TGTGCCAGTAGCACTAGCGGCTACAATGAGCAGTTCTTC. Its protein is CASSTSGYNEQFF.